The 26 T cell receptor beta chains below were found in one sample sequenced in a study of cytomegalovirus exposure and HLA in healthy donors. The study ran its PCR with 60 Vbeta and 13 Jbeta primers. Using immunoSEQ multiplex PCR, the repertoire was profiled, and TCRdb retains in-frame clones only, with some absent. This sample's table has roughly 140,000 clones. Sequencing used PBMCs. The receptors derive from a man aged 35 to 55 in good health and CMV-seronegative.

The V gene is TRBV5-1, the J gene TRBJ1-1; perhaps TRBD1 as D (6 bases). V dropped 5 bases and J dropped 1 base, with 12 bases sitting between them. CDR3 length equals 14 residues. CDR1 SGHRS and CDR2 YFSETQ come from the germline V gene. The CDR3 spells CASRKQGTNTEAFF. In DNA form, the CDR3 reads TGCGCCAGCAGAAAACAGGGAACGAACACTGAAGCTTTCTTT.

This CDR3 is CASSIAWGSGTEAFF. CDR3 DNA: TGTGCCAGTAGTATAGCCTGGGGCAGTGGAACTGAAGCTTTCTTT. The genes are TRBV19 and TRBJ1-1; D perhaps matches TRBD1 (5 bases). The V gene's germline CDR1 is LNHDA and CDR2 SQIVND (reference sequence). This CDR3 spans 15 amino acids. V shed 1 base and J shed 5 bases, with 14 bases lying between them.

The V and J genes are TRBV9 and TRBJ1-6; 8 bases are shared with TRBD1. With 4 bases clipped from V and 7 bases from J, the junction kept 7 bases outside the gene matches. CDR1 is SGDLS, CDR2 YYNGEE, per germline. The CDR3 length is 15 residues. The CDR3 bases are TGTGCCAGCAGCACCCGCGACAGGGGAAATTCACCCCTCCACTTT. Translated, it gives CASSTRDRGNSPLHF. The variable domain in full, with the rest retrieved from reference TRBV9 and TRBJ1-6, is DSGVTQTPKHLITATGQRVTLRCSPRSGDLSVYWYQQSLDQGLQFLIQYYNGEERAKGNILERFSAQQFPDLHSELNLSSLELGDSALYFCASSTRDRGNSPLHFGNGTRLTVT.

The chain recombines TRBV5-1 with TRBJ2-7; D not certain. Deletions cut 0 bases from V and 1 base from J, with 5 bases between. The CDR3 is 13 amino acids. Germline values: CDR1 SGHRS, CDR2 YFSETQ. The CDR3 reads CASSLEQSYEQYF. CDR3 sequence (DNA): TGCGCCAGCAGCTTGGAACAGTCCTACGAGCAGTACTTC.

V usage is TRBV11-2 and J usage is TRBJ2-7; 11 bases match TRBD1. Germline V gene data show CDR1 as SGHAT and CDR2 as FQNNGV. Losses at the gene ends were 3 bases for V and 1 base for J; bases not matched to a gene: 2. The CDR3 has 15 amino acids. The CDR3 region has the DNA TGTGCCAGCAGCTTGGGACAGGGGGTTTCCTACGAGCAGTACTTC. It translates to CASSLGQGVSYEQYF.

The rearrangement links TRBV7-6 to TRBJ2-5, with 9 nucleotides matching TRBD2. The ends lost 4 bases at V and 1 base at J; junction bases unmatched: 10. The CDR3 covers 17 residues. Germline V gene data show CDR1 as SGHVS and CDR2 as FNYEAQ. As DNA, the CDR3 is TGTGCCAGCAGCTGGTTCGGTAGCGGGGGAAGCCAAGAGACCCAGTACTTC. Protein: CASSWFGSGGSQETQYF. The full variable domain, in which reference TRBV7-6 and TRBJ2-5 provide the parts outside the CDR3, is GAGVSQSPRYKVTKRGQDVALRCDPISGHVSLYWYRQALGQGPEFLTYFNYEAQQDKSGLPNDRFSAERPEGSISTLTIQRTEQRDSAMYRCASSWFGSGGSQETQYFGPGTRLLVL.

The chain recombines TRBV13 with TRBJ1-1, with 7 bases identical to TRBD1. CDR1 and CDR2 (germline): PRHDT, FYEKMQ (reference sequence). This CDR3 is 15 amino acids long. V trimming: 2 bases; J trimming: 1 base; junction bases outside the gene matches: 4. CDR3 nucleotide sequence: TGTGCCAGCAGCTTACCCACAGGGGCGAACACTGAAGCTTTCTTT. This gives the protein CASSLPTGANTEAFF.

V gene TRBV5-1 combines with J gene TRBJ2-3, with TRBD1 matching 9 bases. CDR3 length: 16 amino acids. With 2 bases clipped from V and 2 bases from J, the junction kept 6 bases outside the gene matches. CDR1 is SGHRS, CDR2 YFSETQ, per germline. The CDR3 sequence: CASSFTGGPSTDTQYF. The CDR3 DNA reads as TGCGCCAGCAGCTTCACAGGGGGCCCCTCCACAGATACGCAGTATTTT.

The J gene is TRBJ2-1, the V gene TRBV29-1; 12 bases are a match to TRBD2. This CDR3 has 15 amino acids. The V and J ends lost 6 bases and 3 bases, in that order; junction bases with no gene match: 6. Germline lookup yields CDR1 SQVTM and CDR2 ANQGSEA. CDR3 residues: CSVLGTSGLYNEQFF. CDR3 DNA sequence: TGCAGCGTCCTCGGGACTAGCGGGCTCTACAATGAGCAGTTCTTC.

The CDR3 is CAGGAGTDTQYF. The CDR3 coding sequence is TGTGCCGGGGGGGCGGGCACAGATACGCAGTATTTT. The chain has TRBV19 and TRBJ2-3, with a possible D match to TRBD2 (7 bases). The V end was cut by 11 bases, the J end by 1 base, with 10 bases between. Looked up from germline, CDR1 is LNHDA and CDR2 is SQIVND (reference sequence). CDR3 size: 12 residues.

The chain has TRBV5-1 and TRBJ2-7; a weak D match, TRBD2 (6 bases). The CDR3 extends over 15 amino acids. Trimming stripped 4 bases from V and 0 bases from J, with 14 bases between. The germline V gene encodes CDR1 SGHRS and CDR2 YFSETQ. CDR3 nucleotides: TGCGCCAGCAGCCCGCGCCCGGGAGCCTCCTACGAGCAGTACTTC. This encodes CASSPRPGASYEQYF.

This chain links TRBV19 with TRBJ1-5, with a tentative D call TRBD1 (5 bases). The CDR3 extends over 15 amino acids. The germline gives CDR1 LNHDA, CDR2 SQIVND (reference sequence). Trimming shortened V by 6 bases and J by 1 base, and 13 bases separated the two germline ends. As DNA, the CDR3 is TGTGCCAGTAGGACCTCCGGGGGAAGCAATCAGCCCCAGCATTTT. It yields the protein CASRTSGGSNQPQHF.

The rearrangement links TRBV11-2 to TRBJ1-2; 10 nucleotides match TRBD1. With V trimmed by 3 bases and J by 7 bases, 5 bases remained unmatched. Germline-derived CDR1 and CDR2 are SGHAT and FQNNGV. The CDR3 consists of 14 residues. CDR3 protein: CASSFPGQGFGYTF. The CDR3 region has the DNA TGTGCCAGCAGCTTTCCGGGACAGGGGTTTGGCTACACCTTC.

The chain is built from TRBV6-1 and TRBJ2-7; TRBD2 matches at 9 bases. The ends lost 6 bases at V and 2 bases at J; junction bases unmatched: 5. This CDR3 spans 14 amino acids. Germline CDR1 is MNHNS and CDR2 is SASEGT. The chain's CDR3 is CASRRERGAYEQYF. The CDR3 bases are TGTGCCAGCAGAAGAGAGCGGGGGGCCTACGAGCAGTACTTC.

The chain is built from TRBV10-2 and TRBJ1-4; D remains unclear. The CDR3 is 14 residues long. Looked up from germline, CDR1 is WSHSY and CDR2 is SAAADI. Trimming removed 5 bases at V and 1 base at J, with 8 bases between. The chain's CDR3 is CASSPTGTNEKLFF. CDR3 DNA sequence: TGCGCCAGCAGTCCGACTGGAACTAATGAAAAACTGTTTTTT.

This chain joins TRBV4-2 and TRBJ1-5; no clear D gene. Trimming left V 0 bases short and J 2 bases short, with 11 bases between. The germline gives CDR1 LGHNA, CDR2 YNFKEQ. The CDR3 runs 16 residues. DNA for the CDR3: TGTGCCAGCAGCCAAGATATAACCGGGGGCAATCAGCCCCAGCATTTT. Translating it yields CASSQDITGGNQPQHF.

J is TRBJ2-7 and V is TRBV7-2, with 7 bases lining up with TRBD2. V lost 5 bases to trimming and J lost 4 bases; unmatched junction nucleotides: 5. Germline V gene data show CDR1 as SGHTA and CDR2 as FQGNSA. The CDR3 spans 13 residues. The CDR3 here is CASSPGGGYEQYF. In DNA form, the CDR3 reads TGTGCCAGCAGCCCTGGGGGGGGATACGAGCAGTACTTC.

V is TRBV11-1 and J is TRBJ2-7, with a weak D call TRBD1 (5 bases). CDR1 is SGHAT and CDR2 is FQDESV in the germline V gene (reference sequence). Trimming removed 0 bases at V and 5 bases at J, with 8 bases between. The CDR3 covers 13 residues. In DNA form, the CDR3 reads TGTGCCAGCAGCTTAGCAGGGGCGGACGAGCAGTACTTC. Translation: CASSLAGADEQYF. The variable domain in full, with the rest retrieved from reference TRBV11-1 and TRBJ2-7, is EAEVAQSPRYKITEKSQAVAFWCDPISGHATLYWYRQILGQGPELLVQFQDESVVDDSQLPKDRFSAERLKGVDSTLKIQPAELGDSAMYLCASSLAGADEQYFGPGTRLTVT.

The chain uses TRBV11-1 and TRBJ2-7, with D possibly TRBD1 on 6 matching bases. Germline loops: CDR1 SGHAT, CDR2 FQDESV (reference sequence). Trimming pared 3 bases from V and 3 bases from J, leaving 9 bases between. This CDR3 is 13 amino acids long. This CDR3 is CASSLDRNYEQYF. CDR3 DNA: TGTGCCAGCAGCTTGGACAGAAACTACGAGCAGTACTTC.

The CDR3 is CASSPGTGVSYEQYF. The DNA of the CDR3 is TGCGCCAGCAGCCCAGGGACAGGGGTGTCCTACGAGCAGTACTTC. The chain is built from TRBV4-3 and TRBJ2-7; TRBD1 matches 10 bases. V trimming: 4 bases; J trimming: 1 base; junction bases outside the gene matches: 4. Germline assignment: CDR1 LGHNA and CDR2 YSLEER. The CDR3 has 15 amino acids.

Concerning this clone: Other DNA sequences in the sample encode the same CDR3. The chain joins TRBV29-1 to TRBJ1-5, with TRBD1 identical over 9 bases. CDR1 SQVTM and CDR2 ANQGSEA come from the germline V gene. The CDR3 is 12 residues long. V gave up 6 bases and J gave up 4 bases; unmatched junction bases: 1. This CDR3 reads CSVGTGNQPQHF. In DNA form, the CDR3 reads TGCAGCGTAGGGACAGGGAATCAGCCCCAGCATTTT.

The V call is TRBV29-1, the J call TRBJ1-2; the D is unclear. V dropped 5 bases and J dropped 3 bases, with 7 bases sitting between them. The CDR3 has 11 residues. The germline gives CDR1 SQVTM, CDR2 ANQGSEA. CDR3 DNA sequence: TGCAGCGTTTCGGCGGACTATGGCTACACCTTC. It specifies CSVSADYGYTF.

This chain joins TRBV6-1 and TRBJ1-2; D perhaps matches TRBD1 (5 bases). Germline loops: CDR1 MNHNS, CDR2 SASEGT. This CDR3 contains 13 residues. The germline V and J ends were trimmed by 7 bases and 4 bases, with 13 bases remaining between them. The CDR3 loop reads CASMAPGLYGYTF. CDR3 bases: TGTGCCAGCATGGCCCCAGGGCTCTATGGCTACACCTTC.

For the CDR3, the DNA is TGTGCCAGCAGCCAGGGCTGGGGGGACGGAAACATTCAGTACTTC. Translated: CASSQGWGDGNIQYF. V and J are TRBV5-6 and TRBJ2-4, with a possible D match to TRBD2 (6 bases). From germline, CDR1 is SGHDT and CDR2 YYEEEE. The CDR3 is 15 amino acids. V gave up 4 bases and J gave up 6 bases, with 17 bases separating them.

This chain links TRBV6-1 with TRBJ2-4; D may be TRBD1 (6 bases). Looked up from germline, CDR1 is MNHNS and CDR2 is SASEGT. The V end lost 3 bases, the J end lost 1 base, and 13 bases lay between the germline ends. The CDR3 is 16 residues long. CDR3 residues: CASSDSTGAAKNIQYF. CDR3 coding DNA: TGTGCCAGCAGTGATTCGACAGGCGCCGCCAAAAACATTCAGTACTTC.

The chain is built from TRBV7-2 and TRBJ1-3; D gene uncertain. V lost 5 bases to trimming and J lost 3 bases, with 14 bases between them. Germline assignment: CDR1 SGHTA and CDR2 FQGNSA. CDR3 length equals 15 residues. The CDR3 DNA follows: TGTGCCAGCAGCCCTAGAGAGCTAGGTGGAAACACCATATATTTT. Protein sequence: CASSPRELGGNTIYF. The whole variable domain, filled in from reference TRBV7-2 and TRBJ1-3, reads GAGVSQSPSNKVTEKGKDVELRCDPISGHTALYWYRQSLGQGLEFLIYFQGNSAPDKSGLPSDRFSAERTGGSVSTLTIQRTQQEDSAVYLCASSPRELGGNTIYFGEGSWLTVV.